A single sample gave rise to the 25 T cell receptor beta chains below, sequenced in a study of regulatory T cells in long-lasting Graves disease. Investigators prepared the TCR beta libraries by applying iRepertoire HTBI primers and Arm-PCR of CDR3 regions. TCRdb redid the calling of the multiplex PCR reads with MiXCR, one entry per CDR3 protein. The table has roughly 250,000 distinct CDR3 sequences, 15% to 20% seen once. The time point here: newly diagnosed GD, antithyroid drugs for less than 3 months. From PBMCs, RNA was extracted and then used to make the TCR library. This same sample was also part of a study on T cells in Graves' hyperthyroidism and ophthalmopathy.

The source material was peripheral blood mononuclear cells (PBMCs), sampled at new diagnosis, from a patient treated with antithyroid drugs. Receptors were obtained from a woman aged 25 to 39 with Graves disease.

With respect to this clonotype: This clone may be a read error of a much larger clone one base away. The chain is built from TRBV7-9 and TRBJ1-6; D is uncertain. The CDR3 is 13 residues long. The germline V gene has CDR1 SEHNR and CDR2 FQNEAQ (reference sequence). V was clipped by 0 bases and J by 11 bases, with 8 bases between them. Here the CDR3 reads CASSLASRTPLHF. In DNA, the CDR3 is TGTGCCAGCAGCTTAGCCTCTCGGACACCCCTCCACTTT. The full variable domain, in which reference TRBV7-9 and TRBJ1-6 provide the parts outside the CDR3, is DTGVSQNPRHKITKRGQNVTFRCDPISEHNRLYWYRQTLGQGPEFLTYFQNEAQLEKSRLLSDRFSAERPKGSFSTLEIQRTEQGDSAMYLCASSLASRTPLHFGNGTRLTVT.

J is TRBJ2-7 and V is TRBV7-9; TRBD1 aligns across 11 bases. The CDR3 runs to 14 residues. The junction had 2 bases not matched to a gene; V was cut back by 5 bases and J by 2 bases. From germline, CDR1 is SEHNR and CDR2 FQNEAQ (reference sequence). CDR3 protein: CASSKGQGAYEQYF. The CDR3 DNA reads TGTGCCAGCAGCAAGGGACAGGGGGCCTACGAGCAGTACTTC. Based on the CDR3 plus reference TRBV7-9 and TRBJ2-7, the full variable domain is DTGVSQNPRHKITKRGQNVTFRCDPISEHNRLYWYRQTLGQGPEFLTYFQNEAQLEKSRLLSDRFSAERPKGSFSTLEIQRTEQGDSAMYLCASSKGQGAYEQYFGPGTRLTVT.

This clonotype was seen at least ten times. The V gene is TRBV19, the J gene TRBJ1-5, with a weak D call TRBD1 (5 bases). V lost 9 bases and J 3 bases, leaving 12 bases between the germline ends. This CDR3 is 13 amino acids long. Germline V gene lookup returns CDR1 LNHDA and CDR2 SQIVND (reference sequence). The CDR3 sequence: CASGGEYNQPQHF. DNA of the CDR3: TGTGCCAGCGGGGGGGAATACAATCAGCCCCAGCATTTT.

This clonotype has a count of ten or more. This chain connects TRBV3-1 to TRBJ2-7; TRBD1 aligns across 12 bases. Germline CDR1 and CDR2: LGHDT and YNNKEL (reference sequence). The CDR3 consists of 15 residues. Losses at the gene ends were 5 bases for V and 5 bases for J; bases not matched to a gene: 7. The DNA for the CDR3 is TGTGCCAGCAGCAACCGGGACAGGGGGCGTCACGAGCAGTACTTC. Encoded protein: CASSNRDRGRHEQYF.

In this sample, this clonotype turned up many times. The chain recombines TRBV19 with TRBJ1-1; 9 positions match TRBD1. V gave up 6 bases and J gave up 8 bases; unmatched junction bases: 7. The CDR3 runs to 13 residues. Germline-derived CDR1 and CDR2 are LNHDA and SQIVND (reference sequence). The CDR3 spells CASRLIGTGEAFF. The CDR3 bases are TGTGCCAGTAGGTTAATCGGGACAGGGGAAGCTTTCTTT. The variable domain in full, with the rest retrieved from reference TRBV19 and TRBJ1-1, is DGGITQSPKYLFRKEGQNVTLSCEQNLNHDAMYWYRQDPGQGLRLIYYSQIVNDFQKGDIAEGYSVSREKKESFPLTVTSAQKNPTAFYLCASRLIGTGEAFFGQGTRLTVV.

The sample holds many counts of this clonotype. CDR3 sequence: CASNLWDNEQFF. The CDR3 DNA is TGTGCCAGCAATCTATGGGACAATGAGCAGTTCTTC. The V call is TRBV7-9, the J call TRBJ2-1; unclear D gene. Germline V lookup: CDR1 SEHNR, CDR2 FQNEAQ (reference sequence). The CDR3 consists of 12 residues. V lost 7 bases to trimming and J lost 5 bases, with 9 bases between them. Drawing the rest from reference TRBV7-9 and TRBJ2-1, the complete variable domain is DTGVSQNPRHKITKRGQNVTFRCDPISEHNRLYWYRQTLGQGPEFLTYFQNEAQLEKSRLLSDRFSAERPKGSFSTLEIQRTEQGDSAMYLCASNLWDNEQFFGPGTRLTVL.

This clonotype was found many times. V is TRBV20-1 and J is TRBJ2-1; the match to TRBD2 covers 13 bases. There are 16 residues in the CDR3. The trim removed 0 bases at V and 8 bases at J, leaving 7 bases unmatched. Germline CDR1 reads DFQATT; CDR2 reads SNEGSKA (reference sequence). The CDR3 sequence is CSARDPTSGGDHEQFF. CDR3 nucleotides: TGCAGTGCTAGAGACCCTACTAGCGGGGGGGACCATGAGCAGTTCTTC.

On this clonotype: Since a much larger clone is just one base distant, this may be a read error. A read error is likely, as this CDR3 ends without the conserved phenylalanine or tryptophan. The chain has TRBV7-6 and TRBJ1-1; 9 positions match TRBD1. The germline gives CDR1 SGHVS, CDR2 FNYEAQ. Trimming cost V 4 bases and J 5 bases; bases outside gene matches: 5. CDR3 size: 14 residues. CDR3: CASSWGQGRTEAFL. The CDR3 coding sequence is TGTGCCAGCAGCTGGGGACAGGGTCGTACTGAAGCTTTCTTA.

This clonotype was observed at least ten times. This chain connects TRBV6-2 or TRBV6-3 to TRBJ2-1; TRBD1 matches 7 bases. Trimming cost V 4 bases and J 5 bases; bases outside gene matches: 5. The CDR3 length is 14 residues. Germline V CDR1 and CDR2: MNHEY, SVGEGT. In DNA, the CDR3 is TGTGCCAGCAGTTTTACAGGGGCCCACAATGAGCAGTTCTTC. This codes for CASSFTGAHNEQFF.

With regard to this clonotype: An end of the junction does not agree with germline; a read error may underlie this. This chain uses TRBV2 with TRBJ1-1; unclear D gene. Germline V gene lookup returns CDR1 SNHLY and CDR2 FYNNEI. This CDR3 is 14 amino acids long. This CDR3 reads CASTEVGGRTEAFF. CDR3 DNA sequence: TGTGCCAGCACTGAAGTTGGCGGACGGACTGAAGCTTTCTTT.

The chain has TRBV11-1 and TRBJ2-7, with TRBD1 identical over 9 bases. CDR1 SGHAT and CDR2 FQDESV come from the germline V gene (reference sequence). This CDR3 is built from 16 residues. V shed 2 bases, J shed 1 base, and the junction held 6 bases outside the gene matches. CDR3 in amino acids: CASSLSGTGRSYEQYF. The CDR3, as DNA: TGTGCCAGCAGCTTAAGTGGGACAGGGAGGTCCTACGAGCAGTACTTC.

With respect to this clonotype: A much larger clone lies one base from this, so it may be a read error. The chain joins TRBV6-2 or TRBV6-3 to TRBJ1-2; weak D call: TRBD1 (6 bases). V was trimmed by 5 bases and J by 0 bases, leaving 16 bases between them. CDR3 size: 16 residues. Germline V CDR1 and CDR2: MNHEY, SVGEGT. The CDR3 DNA reads TGTGCCAGCAGTGAAATGAGGACAGCAGCTAACTATGGCTACACCTTC. Translating gives CASSEMRTAANYGYTF.

On this clonotype: It is likely a read error: a sequence one base away is far more abundant. The chain has TRBV3-1 and TRBJ2-7; D unclear. This CDR3 is built from 13 residues. Germline values: CDR1 LGHDT, CDR2 YNNKEL (reference sequence). V lost 5 bases and J 7 bases, leaving 15 bases between the germline ends. The CDR3 nucleotides are TGTGCCAGCAGCAGAAGCAACCCCAATGAGCAGTACTTC. Translation: CASSRSNPNEQYF.

This clonotype has at least ten counts. The V call is TRBV20-1, the J call TRBJ1-1; D remains unclear. V was clipped by 1 base and J by 7 bases, with 10 bases between them. This CDR3 spans 12 amino acids. Per the germline V gene, CDR1 is DFQATT and CDR2 is SNEGSKA (reference sequence). CDR3 DNA: TGCAGTGCTAGAGGCTCGTTCGTTGAAGCTTTCTTT. It is translated as CSARGSFVEAFF.

Details on this clonotype: A much larger clone lies a single base off, so this may be a read error. This chain connects TRBV19 to TRBJ2-7; D could derive from TRBD1 or TRBD2 (7 bases each). The CDR3 is 15 amino acids. Germline CDR1 reads LNHDA; CDR2 reads SQIVND (reference sequence). Trimming stripped 7 bases from V and 7 bases from J, with 23 bases between. The CDR3 sequence: CASNHPGQGEGEQYF. DNA for the CDR3: TGTGCCAGTAATCATCCAGGGCAGGGGGAGGGTGAGCAGTACTTC.

This clonotype has just a few counts. The V gene is TRBV7-6, the J gene TRBJ2-3; 11 positions agree with TRBD2. The V and J ends lost 4 bases and 8 bases, in that order; junction bases with no gene match: 8. Germline V gene sequence: CDR1 SGHVS, CDR2 FNYEAQ. CDR3 length: 15 residues. The DNA of the CDR3 is TGTGCCAGCAGCTCTTTAGCGGGGGGGCCGGGTACGCAGTATTTT. Its protein is CASSSLAGGPGTQYF.

V and J are TRBV5-4 and TRBJ1-2; D uncertain. The V end lost 3 bases, the J end lost 2 bases, and 11 bases lay between the germline ends. CDR1 and CDR2 (germline): SGHNT, YYREEE (reference sequence). The CDR3 is 14 amino acids. The CDR3 DNA is TGTGCCAGCAGCTCGGGCCCGGGGAACTATGGCTACACCTTC. Translating it yields CASSSGPGNYGYTF.

This clonotype was counted ten times or more. The J gene is TRBJ1-2, the V gene TRBV11-2; no firm D call. V dropped 1 base and J dropped 4 bases, with 10 bases sitting between them. The length of the CDR3 is 14 residues. The germline V gene has CDR1 SGHAT and CDR2 FQNNGV. The DNA of the CDR3 is TGTGCCAGCAGCTTAGGACCTGTCGTCTATGGCTACACCTTC. The encoded protein is CASSLGPVVYGYTF.

This clonotype was observed at least ten times. The chain couples TRBV20-1 to TRBJ1-2; D possibly corresponds to TRBD1 (5 bases). V was shortened by 0 bases and J by 5 bases, with 13 bases between the two germline ends. The CDR3 contains 14 residues. Germline CDR1 reads DFQATT; CDR2 reads SNEGSKA (reference sequence). The chain's CDR3 is CSARDRGAGYGYTF. For the CDR3, the DNA is TGCAGTGCTAGAGACCGTGGGGCAGGGTATGGCTACACCTTC.

The chain is built from TRBV9 and TRBJ2-7; D possibly uses TRBD1 or TRBD2 (5 bases each). The CDR3 has 14 amino acids. The V end lost 0 bases, the J end lost 4 bases, and 11 bases lay between the germline ends. Germline V gene sequence: CDR1 SGDLS, CDR2 YYNGEE. CDR3: CASSVGGWGYEQYF. For the CDR3, the DNA is TGTGCCAGCAGCGTAGGGGGCTGGGGGTACGAGCAGTACTTC.

This clonotype has a count of ten or more. The chain employs TRBV12-3 or TRBV12-4 and TRBJ2-1; D may be TRBD1 or TRBD2 (5 bases each). V lost 5 bases and J lost 6, with 11 bases in between. This CDR3 contains 13 residues. This chain's CDR3 is CASSPVGVNEQFF. In DNA, the CDR3 is TGTGCCAGCAGTCCCGTGGGGGTCAATGAGCAGTTCTTC.

This clonotype was recorded at least ten times. The chain joins TRBV29-1 to TRBJ1-1, with D unclear. The CDR3 has 11 residues. Deletions cut 5 bases from V and 8 bases from J, with 12 bases between. CDR1 and CDR2 (germline): SQVTM, ANQGSEA. The CDR3 spells CSVSLDWEAFF. In DNA form, the CDR3 reads TGCAGCGTTAGCCTCGATTGGGAAGCTTTCTTT.

This rearrangement joins TRBV6-1 to TRBJ1-1, with 8 bases fitting TRBD1. Germline CDR1 MNHNS, CDR2 SASEGT. The junction had 4 bases not matched to a gene; V was cut back by 5 bases and J by 2 bases. The CDR3 covers 14 residues. DNA of the CDR3: TGTGCCAGCAGTACAGGGGGTATCAACACTGAAGCTTTCTTT. Its protein is CASSTGGINTEAFF.

This clonotype was seen many times. A much more abundant neighbour one base away suggests this may be a read error. The CDR3: CAGSFGQATYNEQFF. The CDR3 coding sequence is TGTGCCGGCAGCTTCGGACAGGCAACCTACAATGAGCAGTTCTTC. This chain uses TRBV7-2 with TRBJ2-1, with TRBD1 matching 7 bases. Germline CDR1 and CDR2: SGHTA and FQGNSA. The CDR3 has 15 residues.

The CDR3 spells CASSPGGGAYNEQFF. CDR3 bases: TGTGCCAGCAGTCCTGGCGGGGGGGCGTACAATGAGCAGTTCTTC. The chain carries TRBV9 and TRBJ2-1; 9 nucleotides match TRBD2. The ends lost 5 bases at V and 4 bases at J; junction bases unmatched: 7. From germline, CDR1 is SGDLS and CDR2 YYNGEE. The CDR3 has 15 amino acids.